The source of this T cell receptor (beta chain) is a study of monozygotic twins with cystic fibrosis. Across the study: Three micrograms of fragmented DNA underwent around 14 PCR cycles for library preparation. Broader study findings: Clonality was generally low (median about 0.01), higher in the most severe patients. Age, concordance and disease severity did not associate with shared CDR3 numbers. Monozygotic CF twins shared more identical nucleotide clonotypes than unrelated patients.

The CDR3 length is 15 residues. Germline CDR1 and CDR2: MNHNS and SASEGT. The V end was cut by 2 bases, the J end by 7 bases, with 14 bases between. The assay was immunoSEQ multiplex PCR, and TCRdb's table has in-frame clones only and misses some. The sample shows roughly 20,000 clones, approximately 97% of them seen only once. As regards this clone: What it recognizes is unknown.

This chain links TRBV6-1 with TRBJ1-4, with a weak D call TRBD1 (5 bases). Sequenced: blood. The origin of this receptor is a woman younger than 45 with cystic fibrosis. CDR3 DNA sequence: TGTGCCAGCAGTGAAAGTGCGAATAGGGGTGAAAAACTGTTTTTT. It translates to CASSESANRGEKLFF.